The rows below give T cell receptor beta chains drawn from one sample of a study of blood T cell repertoires in COVID-19. Profiling relied on immunoSEQ multiplex PCR, and the TCRdb table lists in-frame clones only, not all of them. The data hold a few hundred thousand clones, with around 90% observed a single time. Sample: PBMCs or T cells enriched from blood (not recorded which). These receptors all come from a man aged 25 to 40 in a cohort exposed to, infected with or recovered from COVID-19 (not recorded which). Each CDR3 is given with its conserved first and last residue. A D gene is named only where the DNA matches it firmly. Clone size is given for some rows only: seen once, a few or many times, or a class if the clone is expanded.

d_call: TRBD1
clone_size: once
cdr3_length: 14
v_call: TRBV6-5
cdr3_aa: CASSRTGSSYEQYF

d_call: TRBD1
clone_size: NA
cdr3_length: 15
v_call: TRBV5-8
cdr3_aa: CASSLEQGLRETQYF

d_call: TRBD1
clone_size: NA
cdr3_length: 14
v_call: TRBV19
cdr3_aa: CASIDRGYTGELFF

d_call: NA
clone_size: NA
cdr3_length: 17
v_call: TRBV3-1/TRBV3-2
cdr3_aa: CASSQDRGGLSSYEQYF

d_call: NA
clone_size: NA
cdr3_length: 18
v_call: TRBV6-2/TRBV6-3
cdr3_aa: CASSYGDDSGTLNYEQYF

d_call: NA
clone_size: NA
cdr3_length: 13
v_call: TRBV18
cdr3_aa: CASSPSVTGEQYF

d_call: NA
clone_size: NA
cdr3_length: 13
v_call: TRBV7-2
cdr3_aa: CASSPTDSYGYTF

d_call: TRBD2
clone_size: NA
cdr3_length: 14
v_call: TRBV11-2
cdr3_aa: CASSATSGLNEQFF

d_call: TRBD1
clone_size: NA
cdr3_length: 17
v_call: TRBV5-1
cdr3_aa: CASSLSGQASSYNEQFF

d_call: NA
clone_size: once
cdr3_length: 16
v_call: TRBV19
cdr3_aa: CASSIVSGTFYNEQFF

d_call: NA
clone_size: NA
cdr3_length: 15
v_call: TRBV9
cdr3_aa: CASSVSSYTNTEAFF

d_call: NA
clone_size: NA
cdr3_length: 14
v_call: TRBV4-3
cdr3_aa: CASSQDINSKGYTF

d_call: TRBD1
clone_size: NA
cdr3_length: 15
v_call: TRBV18
cdr3_aa: CASSPLDRGNEKLFF

d_call: NA
clone_size: NA
cdr3_length: 13
v_call: TRBV12-3/TRBV12-4
cdr3_aa: CASSLFGSGELFF

d_call: NA
clone_size: few
cdr3_length: 15
v_call: TRBV19
cdr3_aa: CASSSIASSTGELFF

d_call: NA
clone_size: few
cdr3_length: 15
v_call: TRBV10-3
cdr3_aa: CATQSGGSSYNEQFF

d_call: NA
clone_size: NA
cdr3_length: 15
v_call: TRBV9
cdr3_aa: CASSVDGRGGTEAFF